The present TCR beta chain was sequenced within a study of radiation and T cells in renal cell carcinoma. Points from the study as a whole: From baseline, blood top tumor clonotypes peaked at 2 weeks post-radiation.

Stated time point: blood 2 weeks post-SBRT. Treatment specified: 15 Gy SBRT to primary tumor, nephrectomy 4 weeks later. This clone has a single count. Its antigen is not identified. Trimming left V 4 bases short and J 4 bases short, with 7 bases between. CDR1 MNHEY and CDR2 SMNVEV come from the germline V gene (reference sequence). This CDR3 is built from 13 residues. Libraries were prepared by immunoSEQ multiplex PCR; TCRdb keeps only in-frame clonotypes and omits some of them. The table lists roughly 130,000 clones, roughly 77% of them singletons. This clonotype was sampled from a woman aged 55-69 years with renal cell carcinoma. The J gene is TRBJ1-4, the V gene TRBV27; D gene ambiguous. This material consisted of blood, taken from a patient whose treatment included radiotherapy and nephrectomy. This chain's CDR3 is CASSSLFNEKLFF. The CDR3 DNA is TGTGCCAGCAGTTCGCTATTTAATGAAAAACTGTTTTTT.